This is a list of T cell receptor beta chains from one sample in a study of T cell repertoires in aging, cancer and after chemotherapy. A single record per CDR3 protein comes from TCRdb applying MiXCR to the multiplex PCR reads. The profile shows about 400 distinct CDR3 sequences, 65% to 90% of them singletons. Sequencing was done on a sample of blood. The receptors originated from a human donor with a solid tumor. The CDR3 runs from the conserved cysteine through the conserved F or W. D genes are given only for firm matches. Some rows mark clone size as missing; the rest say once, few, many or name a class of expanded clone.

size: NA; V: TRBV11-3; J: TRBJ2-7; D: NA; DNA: TGTGCCAGCAGCTTGGAAGCGGCTTCCCGGGGGGAGCAGTACTTC; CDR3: CASSLEAASRGEQYF
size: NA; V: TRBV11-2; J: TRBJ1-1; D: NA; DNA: TGTGCCAGCAGCTTAGGGGGTATCGGTGAAGCTTTCTTT; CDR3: CASSLGGIGEAFF
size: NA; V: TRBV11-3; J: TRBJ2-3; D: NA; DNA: TGTGCCAGCAGCTTAGAGGTCCAGGGGGGTCACACAGATACGCAGTATTTT; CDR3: CASSLEVQGGHTDTQYF
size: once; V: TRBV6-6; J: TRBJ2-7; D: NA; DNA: TGTGCCAGCAGTTATCAAGACCCTATCGGTTACGAGCAGTACTTC; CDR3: CASSYQDPIGYEQYF
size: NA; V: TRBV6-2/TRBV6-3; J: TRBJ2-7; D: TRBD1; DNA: TGTGCCAGCACCGAGGGACAGAGCTCCTACGAGCAGTACTTC; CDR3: CASTEGQSSYEQYF
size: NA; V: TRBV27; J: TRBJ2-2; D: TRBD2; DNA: TGTGCCAGCAGAGGTAGCGGGGGCTTTGTCACCGGGGAGCTGTTTTTT; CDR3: CASRGSGGFVTGELFF
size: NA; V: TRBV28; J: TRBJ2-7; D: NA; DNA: TGTGCCAGCAGTCAGGGGGGAACCTACGAGCAGTACTTC; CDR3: CASSQGGTYEQYF
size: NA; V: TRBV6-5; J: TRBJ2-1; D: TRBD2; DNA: TGTGCCAGCAGTGAATCTAGCGGGGGGACCTACAATGAGCAGTTCTTC; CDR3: CASSESSGGTYNEQFF
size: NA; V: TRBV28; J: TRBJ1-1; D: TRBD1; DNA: TGTGCCAGCAGACTAGACAGGGCAATTGAAGCTTTCTTT; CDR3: CASRLDRAIEAFF
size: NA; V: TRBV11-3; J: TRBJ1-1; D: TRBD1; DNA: TGTGCCAGCAGCTTGGGACAGGGGATCTCTGAAGCTTTCTTT; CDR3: CASSLGQGISEAFF
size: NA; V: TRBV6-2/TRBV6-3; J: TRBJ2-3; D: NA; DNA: TGTGCCAGCAGTCAAGTCCGGGACCCCAACACAGATACGCAGTATTTT; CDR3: CASSQVRDPNTDTQYF
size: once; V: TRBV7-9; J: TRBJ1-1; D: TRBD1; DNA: TGTGCCAGCACCCGGACAGGGACTGAAGCTTTCTTT; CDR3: CASTRTGTEAFF
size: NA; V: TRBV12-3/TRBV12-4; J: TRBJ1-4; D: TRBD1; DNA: TGTGCCAGCAAAGCGGGACAGGGGTTTGAGTTGTTTTTT; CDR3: CASKAGQGFELFF
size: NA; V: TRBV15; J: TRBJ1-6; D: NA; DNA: TGTGCCACCAGCGAGACGATGGGGTGGAAGAATTCACCCCTCCACTTT; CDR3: CATSETMGWKNSPLHF
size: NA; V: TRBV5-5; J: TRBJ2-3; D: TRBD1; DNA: TGTGCCAGCAGCCGGGACCAGGGGGGCACAGATACGCAGTATTTT; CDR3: CASSRDQGGTDTQYF
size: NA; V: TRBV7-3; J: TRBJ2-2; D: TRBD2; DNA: TGTGCCAGCAGCTTGGGACTAGCAGGTGTGGCCGGGGAGCTGTTTTTT; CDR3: CASSLGLAGVAGELFF
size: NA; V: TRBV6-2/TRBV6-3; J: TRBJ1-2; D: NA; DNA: TGTGCCAGCAAGGAACAGATGGATGGCTACACCTTC; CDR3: CASKEQMDGYTF
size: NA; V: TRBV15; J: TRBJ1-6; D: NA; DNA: TGTGCCACCAGCAGAGATTCGGACTCCTATAATTCACCCCTCCACTTT; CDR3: CATSRDSDSYNSPLHF
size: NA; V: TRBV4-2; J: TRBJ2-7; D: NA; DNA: TGTGCCAGTAGTGCAGGGGACTACGGAACCTACGAGCAGTACTTC; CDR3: CASSAGDYGTYEQYF
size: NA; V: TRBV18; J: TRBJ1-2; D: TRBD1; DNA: TGTGCCAGCTCAGCCGGGACAGGGGGCGACTACACCTTC; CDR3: CASSAGTGGDYTF
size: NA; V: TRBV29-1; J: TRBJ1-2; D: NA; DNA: TGCAGCGTTGAGGGGATAGGACTCGAGCGGACCTTC; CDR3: CSVEGIGLERTF
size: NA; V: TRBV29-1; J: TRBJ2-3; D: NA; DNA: TGCAGCGTTGATCCGGTTCAAGGCGGTACGCAGTATTTT; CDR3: CSVDPVQGGTQYF
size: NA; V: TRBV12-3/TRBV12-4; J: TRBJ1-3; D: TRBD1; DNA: TGTGCCAGCAGTCGGACAGGGGGAAACACCATATATTTT; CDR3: CASSRTGGNTIYF
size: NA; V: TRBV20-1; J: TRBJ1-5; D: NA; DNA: TGCAGTGCTCGTCGACAGAACAATCAGCCCCAGCATTTT; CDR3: CSARRQNNQPQHF
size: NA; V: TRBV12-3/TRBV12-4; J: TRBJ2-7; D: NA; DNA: TGTGCCAGCAGCGACTACAACGACTTCTACGAGCAGTACTTC; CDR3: CASSDYNDFYEQYF
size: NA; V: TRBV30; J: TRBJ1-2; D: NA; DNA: TGTGCCTGGAGTGGCGGCTATGGCTACACCTTC; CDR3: CAWSGGYGYTF
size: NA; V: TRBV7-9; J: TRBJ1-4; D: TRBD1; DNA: TGTGCCAGCAGCTACAGGGGGGAAAATGAAAAACTGTTTTTT; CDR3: CASSYRGENEKLFF
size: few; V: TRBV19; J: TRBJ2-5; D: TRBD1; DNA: TGTGCCAGTAGTCCCCGGACAGGGGAAGAGACCCAGTACTTC; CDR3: CASSPRTGEETQYF